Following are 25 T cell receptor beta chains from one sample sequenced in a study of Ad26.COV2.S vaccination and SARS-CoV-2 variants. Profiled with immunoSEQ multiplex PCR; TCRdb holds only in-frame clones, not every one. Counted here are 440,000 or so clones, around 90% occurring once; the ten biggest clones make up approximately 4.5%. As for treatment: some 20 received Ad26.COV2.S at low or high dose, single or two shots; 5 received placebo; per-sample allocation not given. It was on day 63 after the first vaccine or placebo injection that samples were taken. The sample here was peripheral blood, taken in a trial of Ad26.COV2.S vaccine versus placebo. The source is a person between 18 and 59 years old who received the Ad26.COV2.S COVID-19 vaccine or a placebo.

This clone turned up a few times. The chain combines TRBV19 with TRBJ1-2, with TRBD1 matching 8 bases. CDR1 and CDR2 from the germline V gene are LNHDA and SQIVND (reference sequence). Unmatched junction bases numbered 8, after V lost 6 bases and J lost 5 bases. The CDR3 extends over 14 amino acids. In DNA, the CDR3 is TGTGCCAGTAGCGAACAGGGGGTGGAGTATGGCTACACCTTC. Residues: CASSEQGVEYGYTF.

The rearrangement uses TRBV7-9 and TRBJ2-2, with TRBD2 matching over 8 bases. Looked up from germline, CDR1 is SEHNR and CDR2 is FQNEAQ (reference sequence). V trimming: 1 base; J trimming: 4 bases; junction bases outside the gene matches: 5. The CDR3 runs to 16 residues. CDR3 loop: CASSLVLAGGTGELFF. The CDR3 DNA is TGTGCCAGCAGCTTAGTTCTAGCGGGTGGCACCGGGGAGCTGTTTTTT.

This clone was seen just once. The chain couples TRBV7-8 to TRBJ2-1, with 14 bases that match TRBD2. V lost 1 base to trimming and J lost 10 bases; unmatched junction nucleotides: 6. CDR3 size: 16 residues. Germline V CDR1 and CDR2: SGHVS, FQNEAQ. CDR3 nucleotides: TGTGCCAGCAGCTTAGGACTAGCGGGAGGGATAAGGGAGCAGTTCTTC. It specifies CASSLGLAGGIREQFF.

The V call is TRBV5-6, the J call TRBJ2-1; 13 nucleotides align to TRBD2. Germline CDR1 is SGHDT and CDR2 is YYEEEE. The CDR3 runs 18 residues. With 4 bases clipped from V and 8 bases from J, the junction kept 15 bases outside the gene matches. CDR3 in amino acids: CASSNFISLAGGTDEQFF. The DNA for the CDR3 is TGTGCCAGCAGCAATTTTATTTCACTAGCGGGAGGGACGGATGAGCAGTTCTTC.

CDR3: CATSDPAGANYNEQFF. The CDR3 region has the DNA TGTGCCACCAGTGATCCCGCGGGGGCTAACTACAATGAGCAGTTCTTC. This chain links TRBV24-1 with TRBJ2-1; possibly TRBD2 for D (7 bases). Germline V lookup: CDR1 KGHDR, CDR2 SFDVKD. Trimming pared 3 bases from V and 3 bases from J, leaving 14 bases between. There are 16 residues in the CDR3.

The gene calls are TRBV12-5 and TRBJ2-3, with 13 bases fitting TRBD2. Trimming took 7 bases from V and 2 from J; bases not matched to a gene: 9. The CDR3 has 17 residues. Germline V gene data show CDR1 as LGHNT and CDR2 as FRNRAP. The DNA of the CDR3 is TGTGCTAGTGCCGCCGGACTAGCGGGAGTTATCACAGATACGCAGTATTTT. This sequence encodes CASAAGLAGVITDTQYF.

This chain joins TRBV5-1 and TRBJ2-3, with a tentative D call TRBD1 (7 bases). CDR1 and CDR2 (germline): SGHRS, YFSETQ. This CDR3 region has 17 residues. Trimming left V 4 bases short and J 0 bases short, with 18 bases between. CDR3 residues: CASSADNRGGSTDTQYF. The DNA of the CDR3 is TGCGCCAGCAGCGCGGACAACAGGGGAGGTAGCACAGATACGCAGTATTTT.

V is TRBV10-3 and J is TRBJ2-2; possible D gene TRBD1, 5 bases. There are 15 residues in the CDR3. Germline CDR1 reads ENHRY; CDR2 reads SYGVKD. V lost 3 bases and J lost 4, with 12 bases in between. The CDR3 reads CAISDNRLGTGELFF. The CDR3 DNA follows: TGTGCCATCAGTGACAACAGGTTGGGCACCGGGGAGCTGTTTTTT.

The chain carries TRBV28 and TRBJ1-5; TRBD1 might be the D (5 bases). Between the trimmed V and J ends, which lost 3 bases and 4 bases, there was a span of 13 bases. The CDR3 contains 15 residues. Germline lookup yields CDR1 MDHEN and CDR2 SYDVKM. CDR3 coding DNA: TGTGCCAGCAGTTTCGGGGCAGGGATAAATCAGCCCCAGCATTTT. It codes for CASSFGAGINQPQHF. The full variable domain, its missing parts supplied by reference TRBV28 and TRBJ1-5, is DVKVTQSSRYLVKRTGEKVFLECVQDMDHENMFWYRQDPGLGLRLIYFSYDVKMKEKGDIPEGYSVSREKKERFSLILESASTNQTSMYLCASSFGAGINQPQHFGDGTRLSIL.

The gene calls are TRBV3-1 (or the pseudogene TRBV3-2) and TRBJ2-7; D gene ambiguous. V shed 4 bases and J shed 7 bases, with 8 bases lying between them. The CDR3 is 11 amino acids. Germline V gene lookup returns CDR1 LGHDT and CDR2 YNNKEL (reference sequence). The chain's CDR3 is CASSLTGEQYF. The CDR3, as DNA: TGTGCCAGCAGCCTCACCGGGGAGCAGTACTTC.

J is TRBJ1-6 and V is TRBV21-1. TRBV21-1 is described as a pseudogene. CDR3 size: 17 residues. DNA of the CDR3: TGTGCCAGCAGCGAATACCTCCACGGGGCGAGTAATTCACCCCTCCACTTT. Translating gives CASSEYLHGASNSPLHF.

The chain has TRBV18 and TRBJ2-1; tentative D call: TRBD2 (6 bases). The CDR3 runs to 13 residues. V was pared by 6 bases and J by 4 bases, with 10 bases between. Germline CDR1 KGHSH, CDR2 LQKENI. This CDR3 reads CASSRDSYNEQFF. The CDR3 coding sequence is TGTGCCAGCTCGCGGGACTCTTACAATGAGCAGTTCTTC. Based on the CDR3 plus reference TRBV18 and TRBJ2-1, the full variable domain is NAGVMQNPRHLVRRRGQEARLRCSPMKGHSHVYWYRQLPEEGLKFMVYLQKENIIDESGMPKERFSAEFPKEGPSILRIQQVVRGDSAAYFCASSRDSYNEQFFGPGTRLTVL.

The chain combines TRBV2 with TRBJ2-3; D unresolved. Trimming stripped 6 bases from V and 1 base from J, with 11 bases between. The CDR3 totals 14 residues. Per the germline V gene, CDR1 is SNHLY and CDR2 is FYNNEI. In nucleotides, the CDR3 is TGTGCCAGCAGAGTCGGATCCGGCACAGATACGCAGTATTTT. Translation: CASRVGSGTDTQYF. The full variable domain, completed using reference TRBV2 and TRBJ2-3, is EPEVTQTPSHQVTQMGQEVILRCVPISNHLYFYWYRQILGQKVEFLVSFYNNEISEKSEIFDDQFSVERPDGSNFTLKIRSTKLEDSAMYFCASRVGSGTDTQYFGPGTRLTVL.

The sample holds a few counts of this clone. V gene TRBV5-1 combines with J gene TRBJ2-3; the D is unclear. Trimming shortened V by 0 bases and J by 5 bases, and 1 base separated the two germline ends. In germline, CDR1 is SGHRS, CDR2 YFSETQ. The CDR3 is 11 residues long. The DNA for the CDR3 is TGCGCCAGCAGCTTGGTAGATACGCAGTATTTT. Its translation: CASSLVDTQYF.

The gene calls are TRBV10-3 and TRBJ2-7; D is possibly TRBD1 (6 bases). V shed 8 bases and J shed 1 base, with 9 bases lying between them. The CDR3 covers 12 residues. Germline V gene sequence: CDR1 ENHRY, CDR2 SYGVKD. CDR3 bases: TGTGCCATCCGCGGACAGTCCTACGAGCAGTACTTC. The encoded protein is CAIRGQSYEQYF.

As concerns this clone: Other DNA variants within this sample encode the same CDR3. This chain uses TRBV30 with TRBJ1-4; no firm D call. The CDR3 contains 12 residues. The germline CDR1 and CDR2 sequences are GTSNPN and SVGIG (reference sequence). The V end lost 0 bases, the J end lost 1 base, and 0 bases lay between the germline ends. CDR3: CAWSVTNEKLFF. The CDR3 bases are TGTGCCTGGAGTGTAACTAATGAAAAACTGTTTTTT.

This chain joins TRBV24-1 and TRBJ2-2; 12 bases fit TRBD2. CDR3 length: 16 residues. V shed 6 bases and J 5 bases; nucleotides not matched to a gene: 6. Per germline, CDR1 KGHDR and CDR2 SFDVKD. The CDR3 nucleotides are TGTGCCACCAGTCTAACTAGCGGGAGGAAGACCGGGGAGCTGTTTTTT. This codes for CATSLTSGRKTGELFF.

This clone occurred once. The DNA of the CDR3 is TGTGCCAGCAGCTTGGCCTCGAAGGGGCAAACCGGGGAGCTGTTTTTT. Translated: CASSLASKGQTGELFF. The V gene is TRBV5-4, the J gene TRBJ2-2; D may be TRBD1 (5 bases). V was shortened by 0 bases and J by 5 bases, with 14 bases between the two germline ends. The CDR3 has 16 amino acids. Germline V gives CDR1 SGHNT, CDR2 YYREEE (reference sequence).

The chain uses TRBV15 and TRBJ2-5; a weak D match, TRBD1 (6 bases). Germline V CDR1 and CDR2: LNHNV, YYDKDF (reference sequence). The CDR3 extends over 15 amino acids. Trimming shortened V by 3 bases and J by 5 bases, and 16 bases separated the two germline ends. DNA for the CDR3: TGTGCCACCAGCAGGGAACTCACAGGGTCGGAGACCCAGTACTTC. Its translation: CATSRELTGSETQYF.

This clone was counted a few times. The CDR3 coding sequence is TGTGCCAGCAGCTTAGGAGGGGATCAGCCCCAGCATTTT. This translates into CASSLGGDQPQHF. This chain uses TRBV13 with TRBJ1-5, with D possibly being TRBD1 (5 bases). This CDR3 is built from 13 residues. Germline CDR1 and CDR2: PRHDT and FYEKMQ (reference sequence). Trimming took off 0 bases at V and 5 bases at J, with 5 bases between the two ends.

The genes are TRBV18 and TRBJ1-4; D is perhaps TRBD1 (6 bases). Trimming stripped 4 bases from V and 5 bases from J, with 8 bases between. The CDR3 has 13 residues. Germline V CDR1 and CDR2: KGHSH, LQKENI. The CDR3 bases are TGTGCCAGCTCACGGCAGGGGAATGAAAAACTGTTTTTT. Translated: CASSRQGNEKLFF.

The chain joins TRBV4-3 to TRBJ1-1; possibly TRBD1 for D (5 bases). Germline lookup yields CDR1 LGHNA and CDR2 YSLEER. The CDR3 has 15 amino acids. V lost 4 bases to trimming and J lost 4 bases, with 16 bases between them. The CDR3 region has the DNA TGCGCCAGCAGCCTAGCTGGGGATGGGGGCACTGAAGCTTTCTTT. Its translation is CASSLAGDGGTEAFF.

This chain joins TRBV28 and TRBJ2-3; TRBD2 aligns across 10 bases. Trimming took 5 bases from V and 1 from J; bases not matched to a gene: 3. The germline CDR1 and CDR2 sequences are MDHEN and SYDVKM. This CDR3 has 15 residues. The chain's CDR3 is CASSAGTSGTDTQYF. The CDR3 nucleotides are TGTGCCAGCAGTGCGGGGACTAGCGGCACAGATACGCAGTATTTT. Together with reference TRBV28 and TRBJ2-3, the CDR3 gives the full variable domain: DVKVTQSSRYLVKRTGEKVFLECVQDMDHENMFWYRQDPGLGLRLIYFSYDVKMKEKGDIPEGYSVSREKKERFSLILESASTNQTSMYLCASSAGTSGTDTQYFGPGTRLTVL.

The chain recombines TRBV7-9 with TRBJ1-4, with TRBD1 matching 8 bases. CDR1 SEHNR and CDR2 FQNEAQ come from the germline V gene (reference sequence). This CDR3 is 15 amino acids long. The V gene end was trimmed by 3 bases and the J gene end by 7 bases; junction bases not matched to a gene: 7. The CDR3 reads CASSFSARGREKLFF. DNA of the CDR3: TGTGCCAGCAGCTTTTCGGCCAGGGGGCGTGAAAAACTGTTTTTT.

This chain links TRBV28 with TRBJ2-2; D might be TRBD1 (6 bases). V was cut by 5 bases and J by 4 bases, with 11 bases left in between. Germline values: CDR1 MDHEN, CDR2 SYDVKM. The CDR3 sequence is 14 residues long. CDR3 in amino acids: CASSLYRATGELFF. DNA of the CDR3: TGTGCCAGCAGTCTCTACAGGGCCACCGGGGAGCTGTTTTTT.